This TCR beta chain was sequenced in a study of technical replicates of blood from a handful of donors. The CDR3 runs 10 residues. CDR1 SEHNR and CDR2 FQNEAQ come from the germline V gene (reference sequence). V was cut by 6 bases and J by 8 bases, with 7 bases left in between. The data were produced by immunoSEQ multiplex PCR, yet TCRdb's version contains in-frame clones alone and is incomplete. The sample lists 65,000 to 85,000 clones; 80% to 95% were seen once. Input material: T cells isolated from PBMCs. This TCR was sampled from a human donor in good health. The chain joins TRBV7-9 to TRBJ1-1, with a tentative D call TRBD1 (6 bases). In DNA form, the CDR3 reads TGTGCCAGCAGACAGGGCGAAGCTTTCTTT. Its protein product is CASRQGEAFF.